What follows is one T cell receptor beta chain and its context. CDR3 length: 16 residues. CDR1 is MGHRA, CDR2 YSYEKL, per germline. The V gene lost 4 bases and the J gene lost 3 bases, with 18 bases spanning the gap. This sample stems from a study of T-cell memory formation after mild COVID-19. Each CDR3 protein gets one entry after TCRdb re-called the 5' RACE reads with MiXCR. The table records 70,000 to 95,000 distinct CDR3 sequences, over 10% of them present only once. The clonotype was recovered from a man aged 18 to 35 who had mild COVID-19 (a few samples of this study predate the infection). Cell type and time point are not known. The sequencing sample was made of PBMCs or a T cell subset sorted from them (not recorded which). This chain uses TRBV4-1 with TRBJ1-2; D is unresolved. The chain's CDR3 is CASSLKIWPEDYGYTF. CDR3 coding DNA: TGCGCCAGCAGCCTCAAGATCTGGCCAGAAGACTATGGCTACACCTTC.